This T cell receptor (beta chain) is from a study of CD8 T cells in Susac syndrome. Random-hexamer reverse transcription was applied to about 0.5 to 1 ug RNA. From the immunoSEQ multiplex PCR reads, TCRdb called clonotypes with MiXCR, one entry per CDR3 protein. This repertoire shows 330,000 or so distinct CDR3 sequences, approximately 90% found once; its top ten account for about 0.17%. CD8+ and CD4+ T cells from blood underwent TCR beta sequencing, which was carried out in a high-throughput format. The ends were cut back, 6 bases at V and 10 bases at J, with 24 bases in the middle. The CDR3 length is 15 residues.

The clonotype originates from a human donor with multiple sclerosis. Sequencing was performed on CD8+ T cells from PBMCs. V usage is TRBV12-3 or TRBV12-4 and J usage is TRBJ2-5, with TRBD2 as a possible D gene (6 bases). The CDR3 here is CASSPGRPARMGQYF. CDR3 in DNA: TGTGCCAGCAGCCCGGGGAGGCCAGCTAGGATGGGCCAGTACTTC.